This TCR beta chain originates from a study of sequential checkpoint blockade in melanoma (dated by TCRdb to the late 2010s). Concerning the study at large: Using 1:1 randomization, the trial assigned patients either to first-line nivolumab followed by ipilimumab (arm A) or to ipilimumab followed by nivolumab (arm B). Maintenance nivolumab was given following each of the two trial sequences.

Germline trimming: 5 bases from V, 6 bases from J; junction bases outside gene matches: 6. The germline V gene specifies MNHEY as CDR1 and SVGAGI as CDR2. The CDR3 measures 15 amino acids from cysteine to phenylalanine. The read is trimmed to its CDR3 DNA, 45 bases read in frame from base 1. The immunoSEQ Assay was used to immunosequence TCRbeta CDR3 regions from genomic DNA. Genomic DNA was amplified by bias-controlled multiplex PCR before high-throughput sequencing. The original methods were these. To quantify the absolute abundance of each unique TCRbeta CDR3 region, the sequences were collapsed and filtered. Clonality, defined as 1 minus Pielou's evenness, was calculated using only productive rearrangements. Clones with significantly greater frequencies in on-treatment versus baseline samples were identified using a previously published method. Sourced from immuneACCESS, this table was stored by TCRdb with only in-frame sequences that have V and J called. A share of the clones is absent; for the studies checked, an unresolved V gene accounts for under half, and the remainder has no known explanation. Clone size and V and J calls were adopted from that table, with D and trimming inferred from the DNA. The sample profile shows 15,000 to 20,000 clones; 75% to 85% of them were found once. The top ten clonotypes cover 30% to 45% of the sample.

The paper as a whole reports these results and caveats: Validation of the response-prediction model combining TCR metrics and mutation burden is needed in larger, independent patient cohorts.

As to this clone: Its antigen has not been determined. Base qualities are not recorded, but no much larger clone differs from it by a single base.

The sample's treatment or condition label, in plain terms: randomized to nivolumab then ipilimumab (arm A) or the reverse (arm B). Prior DNA-damaging chemotherapy had not been received by any trial patient. A FACS Aria II flow cytometer was used to sort live CD3+CD8+ cells that were negative for CD19 and CD56 from thawed PBMCs. The samples were obtained from melanoma patients enrolled in CheckMate 064, an open-label, randomized phase II trial testing sequential checkpoint blockade. Peripheral blood mononuclear cells were collected by leukapheresis, purified using Ficoll-Paque, and frozen in human serum containing around 10% DMSO. Immediately after sorting, the purity of sorted blood CD3+CD8+ cells was verified to be >98%, after which DNA was extracted.

The sequence derives from a human donor with melanoma. The specimen was CD8+ T cells sorted from blood (inferred from file names), collected from a patient given nivolumab and ipilimumab in sequence. The chain is made from TRBV6-5 and TRBJ2-1; 11 of the junction bases match TRBD2. The nucleotides are TGTGCCAGCAGTCATAGCGGGAGGGCCCGCAATGAGCAGTTCTTC. Its protein reads: CASSHSGRARNEQFF.